This TCR beta chain was recovered during a study of blood T cell repertoires in COVID-19 (dated by TCRdb to 2020 to 2022). Looking at the study overall: Samples from collaborators originated in the United States, Italy and Spain and spanned both the acute and convalescent phases of COVID-19. The prospective study material was composed of cDNA or gDNA derived from T cells, B-cell-depleted T cells, or PBMCs. The dataset comprised deeply sampled blood TCRbeta repertoires from subjects exposed to, actively infected with, or recovered from COVID-19. The repertoires were made available in a free public database intended to serve as a resource for research on the immune response to SARS-CoV-2. The samples were drawn from two sources: the first 160 participants of the ongoing ImmuneRACE study, and over 950 subjects contributed by 6 global collaborators. Nearly every sample came with metadata listing a de-identified subject ID, COVID-19 status, age in years and sex. Where HLA class I and class II types were available, the types were taken from metadata supplied by the sample provider, not from assay-based typing. Overall results and qualifications from the work: How much clinical and demographic metadata was included differed by source and by participant, and the metadata was provided uncurated.

The immunoSEQ Assay, a bias-controlled multiplex PCR, was used to amplify TCRbeta CDR3 regions from genomic DNA. The paper's data handling went like this. Nucleated cell counts per sample were estimated from amplification of reference gene primers within the assay. To quantify the absolute abundance of each unique TCRbeta CDR3 rearrangement, sequence reads were collapsed and filtered. For each sample, productive Simpson clonality was calculated by taking the square root of Simpson's diversity index across productive rearrangements. In its TCRdb copy, this immuneACCESS table keeps in-frame sequences only and misses some clones. Where compared with another copy, unresolved V genes explain less than half of these, and the others have no known cause. The DNA was the basis for D and trimming; V, J and clone size are from that table. The sample has about 140,000 clones on record, around 80% of them singletons. The ten most abundant clones make up 3.5% to 5.5% of the sample.

A note on this clone: Its antigen is currently not known. Base quality data are lacking; no much larger clone is found one base away.

From the germline V gene, CDR1 is SGHTA and CDR2 is FQGNSA. The CDR3 goes from the cysteine to the phenylalanine over 15 residues. Only CDR3 DNA is held: 45 bases, read in frame from base 1. V lost 5 bases and J lost 2 bases, and the count of bases not matched to a germline gene is 9. The collaborating institutions used their own protocols to collect whole blood in K2EDTA tubes. Collaborator samples were shipped for TCRbeta analysis as frozen whole blood, isolated PBMCs, or DNA extracted from either sample type. The specimen sequenced was peripheral blood. The sequence is built from TRBV7-2 and TRBJ2-7; the junction holds 7 bases that match TRBD2. The TCR originated in a woman older than 75 with active or convalescent COVID-19. The DNA is TGTGCCAGCAGCCTGGACGGCGGGGGAACCTACGAGCAGTACTTC. Translated, it reads CASSLDGGGTYEQYF.